This T cell receptor beta chain came from a study of blood T cell repertoires in COVID-19. This CDR3 is 11 amino acids long. Germline values: CDR1 SGHDT, CDR2 YYEEEE. With 4 bases removed from V and 7 bases from J, the gap between germline ends came to 8 bases. The protocol was immunoSEQ multiplex PCR, while the TCRdb copy is restricted to in-frame clones and leaves out a portion. The table shows about 110,000 clones, with 70% to 85% occurring only once. The origin of this receptor is a human donor with acute or convalescent COVID-19. The donor label of this sample is uncertain. This chain uses TRBV5-6 with TRBJ1-2, with D perhaps TRBD1 (5 bases). The sample comprised peripheral blood. The CDR3 is CASSLRGGYTF. CDR3 coding DNA: TGTGCCAGCAGCCTAAGGGGTGGCTACACCTTC.